A single count supports the clone carrying this T cell receptor beta chain. Its cognate antigen is unknown. Measured with immunoSEQ multiplex PCR; TCRdb has only the in-frame clones, and not every one. The sample holds more than 300,000 clones, more than 70% seen once. The treatment here: about 20 received Ad26.COV2.S at low or high dose, single or two shots; about 5 received placebo; per-sample allocation not given. Day 63 after the first injection of vaccine or placebo was the sampling time. An adult of 18-55 years in Boston served as donor. This entry is derived from a study of Ad26.COV2.S vaccination and SARS-CoV-2 variants. Study-wide context: A COV1001 Ad26.COV2.S trial-arm participant provided the sample. Recipients of Ad26.COV2.S got it intramuscularly, once or twice 56 days apart.

The CDR3 has 14 amino acids. The ends lost 6 bases at V and 0 bases at J; junction bases unmatched: 4. Germline CDR1 is MNHEY and CDR2 is SVGAGI. Study-level findings and limits: Placebo recipients had lower spike-specific TCR breadth than vaccine recipients.

The V and J genes are TRBV6-5 and TRBJ1-2; TRBD1 matches 7 bases. This clonotype was obtained from a person aged 18-65 years who received the Ad26.COV2.S COVID-19 vaccine or a placebo. The sample consisted of peripheral blood, taken in a trial of Ad26.COV2.S vaccine versus placebo. Here the CDR3 reads CASRGGTANYGYTF. The CDR3 bases are TGTGCCAGCAGGGGGGGGACAGCTAACTATGGCTACACCTTC.